This passage covers 18 T cell receptor beta chains from one sample sequenced in a study of neoadjuvant nivolumab and ipilimumab in lung cancer. The method was immunoSEQ multiplex PCR; TCRdb's version includes in-frame clones alone and lacks a portion of them. The sample has roughly 13,000 clones, around 70% seen once. The sample in question was peripheral blood, obtained after neoadjuvant nivolumab, alone or with ipilimumab, at or shortly before surgery. The receptors were sampled from an adult with non-small cell lung cancer.

This chain uses TRBV18 with TRBJ2-1, with 9 bases matching TRBD2. Trimming removed 3 bases from V and 6 bases from J; junction bases left unmatched: 9. The length of the CDR3 is 16 residues. The germline CDR1 and CDR2 sequences are KGHSH and LQKENI. DNA for the CDR3: TGTGCCAGCTCACCTCCAGCGGGAGGATCGGGCAATGAGCAGTTCTTC. It specifies CASSPPAGGSGNEQFF.

This clone appeared a few times. The chain uses TRBV11-2 and TRBJ2-1; D is unclear. The germline CDR1 and CDR2 sequences are SGHAT and FQNNGV. The length of the CDR3 is 16 residues. Trimming shortened V by 2 bases and J by 7 bases, and 18 bases separated the two germline ends. In DNA form, the CDR3 reads TGTGCCAGCAGCTTATCACTTGCATCCGGTAAGAATGAGCAGTTCTTC. Translating gives CASSLSLASGKNEQFF.

This clone was seen more than once but under ten times. The V call is TRBV25-1, the J call TRBJ2-7; D remains ambiguous. This CDR3 contains 14 residues. CDR1 and CDR2 from the germline V gene are MGHDK and SYGVNS. The germline V and J ends were trimmed by 10 bases and 4 bases, with 20 bases remaining between them. CDR3 sequence (DNA): TGTGCCACCGAGGAAAGGGATCGAGGTTACGAGCAGTACTTC. Its protein is CATEERDRGYEQYF.

This clone was observed a single time. Written as DNA, the CDR3 is TGTGCCAGCAGCCCCGGGGGGTTGGGTGAAAAACTGTTTTTT. Amino acids: CASSPGGLGEKLFF. V usage is TRBV5-4 and J usage is TRBJ1-4, with a tentative D call TRBD1 (5 bases). Germline values: CDR1 SGHNT, CDR2 YYREEE (reference sequence). The CDR3 is 14 residues long. V was cut by 4 bases and J by 7 bases, with 14 bases left in between.

The sample holds one count of this clone. The chain uses TRBV5-4 and TRBJ1-1; D gene uncertain. Looked up from germline, CDR1 is SGHNT and CDR2 is YYREEE (reference sequence). CDR3 length: 11 residues. Deletions cut 5 bases from V and 5 bases from J, with 7 bases between. For the CDR3, the DNA is TGTGCCAGCAGGTCGGGTACTGAAGCTTTCTTT. Encoded protein: CASRSGTEAFF.

This clone has just one count. The gene calls are TRBV5-1 and TRBJ1-1, with D perhaps matching TRBD1 (5 bases). The CDR3 has 15 amino acids. The germline V and J ends were trimmed by 2 bases and 1 base, with 12 bases remaining between them. Germline V gene sequence: CDR1 SGHRS, CDR2 YFSETQ. The CDR3 nucleotides are TGCGCCAGCAGCTTAAAGGGACTGAAGAACACTGAAGCTTTCTTT. It translates to CASSLKGLKNTEAFF.

V usage is TRBV10-3 and J usage is TRBJ1-1; no firm D call. CDR3 length: 14 amino acids. Germline V gene data show CDR1 as ENHRY and CDR2 as SYGVKD. Trimming cost V 4 bases and J 11 bases, with 20 bases left between them. CDR3 nucleotide sequence: TGTGCCATCAGTGGCGGGTCTGGGTCAAAGGGCGCTTTCTTT. It specifies CAISGGSGSKGAFF.

The V call is TRBV5-6, the J call TRBJ1-2, with D uncertain. The V end was cut by 4 bases, the J end by 7 bases, with 14 bases between. CDR1 is SGHDT, CDR2 YYEEEE, per germline. This CDR3 has 13 residues. In DNA, the CDR3 is TGTGCCAGCAGCGAAGAGGGAATTGGTGGCTACACCTTC. Its protein product is CASSEEGIGGYTF. Full variable domain (rest looked up from reference TRBV5-6 and TRBJ1-2): DAGVTQSPTHLIKTRGQQVTLRCSPKSGHDTVSWYQQALGQGPQFIFQYYEEEERQRGNFPDRFSGHQFPNYSSELNVNALLLGDSALYLCASSEEGIGGYTFGSGTRLTVV.

The chain combines TRBV5-4 with TRBJ2-3; D is undetermined. The V end lost 0 bases, the J end lost 2 bases, and 4 bases lay between the germline ends. Germline V gene data show CDR1 as SGHNT and CDR2 as YYREEE (reference sequence). This CDR3 is 13 amino acids long. CDR3 sequence reads: CASSLGSTDTQYF. The CDR3 DNA follows: TGTGCCAGCAGCTTGGGTTCCACAGATACGCAGTATTTT.

In DNA, the CDR3 is TGCGCCAGCAGCGCGCGACAGGGGGCTACCTACGAGCAGTACTTC. This codes for CASSARQGATYEQYF. The chain combines TRBV5-1 with TRBJ2-7; 10 nucleotides align to TRBD1. Germline CDR1 and CDR2: SGHRS and YFSETQ. V trimming: 4 bases; J trimming: 2 bases; junction bases outside the gene matches: 6. The CDR3 extends over 15 amino acids.

This chain connects TRBV5-1 to TRBJ2-3; D gene ambiguous. CDR1 is SGHRS and CDR2 is YFSETQ in the germline V gene. Trimming took 4 bases from V and 0 from J, leaving 9 bases between them. There are 14 residues in the CDR3. The CDR3 spells CASSPVLSTDTQYF. CDR3 DNA sequence: TGCGCCAGCAGCCCGGTGCTTAGCACAGATACGCAGTATTTT.

This chain links TRBV18 with TRBJ1-1; no clear D gene. V dropped 4 bases and J dropped 7 bases, with 10 bases sitting between them. Germline assignment: CDR1 KGHSH and CDR2 LQKENI. The CDR3 is 12 residues long. In DNA form, the CDR3 reads TGTGCCAGCTCACGGGGAGGGCTTGAAGCTTTCTTT. Translated: CASSRGGLEAFF.

The rearrangement joins TRBV11-2 to TRBJ2-3; 7 nucleotides line up with TRBD2. Germline values: CDR1 SGHAT, CDR2 FQNNGV. The CDR3 has 16 amino acids. V lost 5 bases and J lost 2; bases outside the gene matches: 10. This CDR3 is CASSPRTGGFTDTQYF. The CDR3 DNA reads as TGTGCCAGCAGCCCTCGGACGGGAGGATTCACAGATACGCAGTATTTT.

This sequence joins TRBV6-5 and TRBJ2-5, with 7 bases identical to TRBD1. The CDR3 is 13 amino acids. The V and J ends lost 6 bases and 3 bases, in that order; junction bases with no gene match: 4. In germline, CDR1 is MNHEY, CDR2 SVGAGI. The CDR3 nucleotides are TGTGCCAGCAGAAGGACAGGCAAAGAGACCCAGTACTTC. Translation: CASRRTGKETQYF.

This chain joins TRBV11-2 and TRBJ2-7; D is undetermined. Germline CDR1 is SGHAT and CDR2 is FQNNGV. This CDR3 is built from 15 residues. Trimming took off 1 base at V and 6 bases at J, with 16 bases between the two ends. As DNA, the CDR3 is TGTGCCAGCAGCTTAGCCCGACTTCCCCTCGGCGAGCAGTACTTC. Translating gives CASSLARLPLGEQYF.

The V and J genes are TRBV18 and TRBJ1-5; 9 nucleotides match TRBD1. CDR3 length equals 15 residues. Germline V gene data show CDR1 as KGHSH and CDR2 as LQKENI. V gave up 4 bases and J gave up 3 bases; unmatched junction bases: 4. CDR3 loop: CASSLGTGYNQPQHF. The CDR3 DNA is TGTGCCAGCTCACTTGGGACAGGGTACAATCAGCCCCAGCATTTT.

In this sample, this clone turned up once. The chain recombines TRBV7-9 with TRBJ1-2, with D hard to call. Per the germline V gene, CDR1 is SEHNR and CDR2 is FQNEAQ (reference sequence). V dropped 1 base and J dropped 6 bases, with 6 bases sitting between them. This CDR3 spans 12 amino acids. The CDR3 protein is CASSLDDNGYTF. The CDR3 DNA reads TGTGCCAGCAGCTTAGACGACAATGGCTACACCTTC.

J is TRBJ2-1 and V is TRBV7-9, with 7 positions matching TRBD2. Germline CDR1 and CDR2: SEHNR and FQNEAQ (reference sequence). CDR3 length equals 17 residues. The junction had 13 bases not matched to a gene; V was cut back by 5 bases and J by 3 bases. The CDR3 DNA reads TGTGCCAGCAGCCCCCCCTTGCGGGAGAGCATCTACAATGAGCAGTTCTTC. Encoded protein: CASSPPLRESIYNEQFF.